This T cell receptor (beta chain) was recorded in a study of early T cells in non-severe SARS-CoV-2 infection. A single record per CDR3 protein comes from TCRdb applying MiXCR to the 5' RACE reads. The sample holds some 61,000 distinct CDR3 sequences, roughly 13% seen once. V lost 4 bases and J 5 bases, leaving 12 bases between the germline ends. Germline assignment: CDR1 SGHKS and CDR2 YYEKEE (reference sequence). The CDR3 loop spans 13 amino acids. This clonotype was recorded at least ten times. The V and J genes are TRBV5-5 and TRBJ1-2, with TRBD1 as a possible D gene (5 bases). The sequence came from an adult who was a healthcare worker with PCR-confirmed SARS-CoV-2 infection or an uninfected control (not recorded which). The sample consisted of whole blood. CDR3 in amino acids: CASSVEGSYGYTF. CDR3 coding DNA: TGTGCCAGCAGCGTGGAGGGGTCGTATGGCTACACCTTC.